Below are 20 T cell receptor beta chains sequenced from a single sample in a study of regulatory T cells in long-lasting Graves disease. Library construction for TCR beta used iRepertoire HTBI primers and Arm-PCR of CDR3 regions. TCRdb re-analysed the multiplex PCR reads in MiXCR, keeping a single row per CDR3 protein. The sample shows approximately 400,000 distinct CDR3 sequences, approximately 15% of them seen only once. Sample time point: newly diagnosed GD, antithyroid drugs for less than 3 months. The TCR library used RNA extracted from PBMCs. These data are also associated with another study on T cells in Graves' hyperthyroidism and ophthalmopathy.

The sequences come from peripheral blood mononuclear cells (PBMCs), collected at new diagnosis, from a patient treated with antithyroid drugs. Receptors originate from a woman in her 30s with Graves disease.

CDR3 amino acids: CASSIRTGGTYEQYF. Written as DNA, the CDR3 is TGTGCCAGTAGTATACGGACAGGGGGGACCTACGAGCAGTACTTC. V gene TRBV19 combines with J gene TRBJ2-7; 10 bases are a match to TRBD1. CDR3 length: 15 residues. Per germline, CDR1 LNHDA and CDR2 SQIVND (reference sequence). V lost 2 bases, J lost 2 bases, and 3 bases stayed unmatched.

There are many counts of this clonotype. V and J are TRBV6-2 or TRBV6-3 and TRBJ2-1; the D is unclear. The CDR3 is 13 amino acids. Looked up from germline, CDR1 is MNHEY and CDR2 is SVGEGT. Trimming removed 2 bases from V and 3 bases from J, with 5 bases in between. The CDR3 loop is CASSYGNYNEQFF. DNA for the CDR3: TGTGCCAGCAGTTACGGGAACTACAATGAGCAGTTCTTC.

As to this clonotype: Since a much larger clone is just one base distant, this may be a read error. The V gene is TRBV12-3 or TRBV12-4, the J gene TRBJ2-1; possible D gene TRBD2, 5 bases. The V gene lost 5 bases and the J gene lost 13 bases, with 18 bases spanning the gap. CDR3 length: 13 residues. CDR3 amino acids: CASSLNRGETQFF. Written as DNA, the CDR3 is TGTGCCAGCAGTCTAAACCGGGGAGAGACCCAGTTCTTC.

The DNA for the CDR3 is TGCAGCGTTGCACAGGTGATTCGTTATGGCTACACCTTC. This codes for CSVAQVIRYGYTF. The genes are TRBV29-1 and TRBJ1-2; tentatively, D is TRBD1 (5 bases). The V and J ends lost 4 bases and 5 bases respectively, with 14 bases between them. The CDR3 runs to 13 residues. CDR1 and CDR2 (germline): SQVTM, ANQGSEA.

The table lists this clonotype with many counts. The chain has TRBV6-2 or TRBV6-3 and TRBJ2-5; D possibly matches TRBD1 or TRBD2 (5 bases each). Trimming left V 4 bases short and J 7 bases short, with 16 bases between. The CDR3 sequence is 14 residues long. CDR1 and CDR2 (germline): MNHEY, SVGEGT. The CDR3 reads CASSSGRSLGTQYF. CDR3 coding DNA: TGTGCCAGCAGTTCGGGACGGAGCTTGGGGACCCAGTACTTC.

This clonotype was recorded at least ten times. The rearrangement uses TRBV20-1 and TRBJ2-3; TRBD1 is a possible D gene (5 bases). V was pared by 0 bases and J by 0 bases, with 10 bases between. The CDR3 extends over 15 amino acids. CDR1 is DFQATT and CDR2 is SNEGSKA in the germline V gene (reference sequence). DNA of the CDR3: TGCAGTGCTAGAGATTCGAGACAGAGCACAGATACGCAGTATTTT. It yields the protein CSARDSRQSTDTQYF.

The table lists this clonotype with a few counts. J is TRBJ2-4 and V is TRBV3-1, with D possibly called TRBD1 or TRBD2 (7 bases each). Germline values: CDR1 LGHDT, CDR2 YNNKEL (reference sequence). V lost 4 bases and J 7 bases, leaving 20 bases between the germline ends. The CDR3 runs 16 residues. CDR3 DNA: TGTGCCAGCAGCCCCCCATTTGGGAGGGGGCCGAACATTCAGTACTTC. Its protein is CASSPPFGRGPNIQYF.

This clonotype occurred many times. V and J are TRBV3-1 and TRBJ2-5; 9 nucleotides match TRBD1. Germline-derived CDR1 and CDR2 are LGHDT and YNNKEL (reference sequence). The CDR3 length is 15 residues. With V trimmed by 6 bases and J by 2 bases, 7 bases remained unmatched. The DNA of the CDR3 is TGTGCCAGCAGTCCTAAGGACAGGGGACAAGAGACCCAGTACTTC. This sequence encodes CASSPKDRGQETQYF.

This chain connects TRBV7-2 to TRBJ2-3, with TRBD2 matching over 8 bases. V shed 6 bases, J shed 3 bases, and the junction held 5 bases outside the gene matches. The CDR3 sequence is 14 residues long. Germline assignment: CDR1 SGHTA and CDR2 FQGNSA. The CDR3 sequence: CASSNSSGTDTQYF. CDR3 sequence (DNA): TGTGCCAGCAGTAATTCTAGCGGGACAGATACGCAGTATTTT.

This clonotype occurred many times. V gene TRBV7-9 combines with J gene TRBJ2-3, with D possibly TRBD2 on 7 matching bases. Trimming removed 3 bases from V and 1 base from J, with 17 bases in between. Germline values: CDR1 SEHNR, CDR2 FQNEAQ (reference sequence). The CDR3 totals 17 residues. CDR3 bases: TGTGCCAGCAGCTTGAGTCGTGGGAGGGGGGGCACAGATACGCAGTATTTT. Translated: CASSLSRGRGGTDTQYF.

This clonotype was seen many times. This rearrangement joins TRBV30 to TRBJ1-4; D is unresolved. CDR1 is GTSNPN, CDR2 SVGIG, per germline (reference sequence). The CDR3 covers 11 residues. The CDR3 loop is CAATRDEKLFF. CDR3 coding DNA: TGTGCTGCCACAAGGGATGAAAAACTGTTTTTT.

The rearrangement uses TRBV20-1 and TRBJ2-2; 8 bases fit TRBD1. The V gene's germline CDR1 is DFQATT and CDR2 SNEGSKA (reference sequence). This CDR3 region has 13 residues. V shed 2 bases and J 4 bases; nucleotides not matched to a gene: 0. CDR3 sequence: CSARTGGTGELFF. DNA for the CDR3: TGCAGTGCTAGAACAGGGGGCACCGGGGAGCTGTTTTTT.

This clonotype was detected a few times. A read error may be the cause here, since a much bigger clone is one base away. The chain is built from TRBV11-2 and TRBJ2-1; maybe TRBD2 (7 bases). The CDR3 loop spans 17 amino acids. In germline, CDR1 is SGHAT, CDR2 FQNNGV. DNA of the CDR3: TGTGCCAGCAGTCAGGGGACTTGGGGAGGGATTTACAATGAGCAGCTCTTC. Translation gives CASSQGTWGGIYNEQLF.

This clonotype was seen repeatedly, ten times or more. The rearrangement joins TRBV12-3 or TRBV12-4 to TRBJ2-2; TRBD1 aligns across 7 bases. The CDR3 extends over 17 amino acids. Losses at the gene ends were 2 bases for V and 0 bases for J; bases not matched to a gene: 6. DNA of the CDR3: TGTGCCAGCAGTTTATGGCCCGGGACAGCGAACACCGGGGAGCTGTTTTTT. It yields the protein CASSLWPGTANTGELFF.

This clonotype was seen ten or more times. The chain recombines TRBV27 with TRBJ1-4; 9 bases are shared with TRBD1. The CDR3 sequence is 14 residues long. Germline V gene lookup returns CDR1 MNHEY and CDR2 SMNVEV (reference sequence). V dropped 6 bases and J dropped 10; count of bases not matched to a gene: 9. The CDR3 sequence: CASSLDRGQGKLFF. As DNA, the CDR3 is TGTGCCAGCAGCCTGGACAGGGGTCAGGGAAAACTGTTTTTT.

In this sample, this clonotype turned up many times. The chain carries TRBV20-1 and TRBJ2-5; tentative D call: TRBD2 (5 bases). Trimming stripped 1 base from V and 2 bases from J, with 8 bases between. In germline, CDR1 is DFQATT, CDR2 SNEGSKA (reference sequence). The CDR3 runs 13 residues. The CDR3 DNA sequence: TGCAGTGCTAGAGCCGGACTGCAAGAGACCCAGTACTTC. Protein product: CSARAGLQETQYF.

In this sample, this clonotype turned up a few times. This chain joins TRBV12-3 or TRBV12-4 and TRBJ1-1, with D unclear. V was cut by 2 bases and J by 1 base, with 8 bases left in between. This CDR3 has 14 residues. CDR3 region: CASSLLEKNTEAFF. The CDR3 DNA is TGTGCCAGCAGTTTACTGGAAAAGAACACTGAAGCTTTCTTT.

This clonotype was recorded many times. This sequence joins TRBV29-1 and TRBJ2-1, with D tentatively TRBD1 (5 bases). V lost 8 bases, J lost 6 bases, and 20 bases lay in between. Germline V gives CDR1 SQVTM, CDR2 ANQGSEA. This CDR3 has 14 residues. CDR3 loop: CSTGPDRRVNEQFF. CDR3 nucleotide sequence: TGCAGCACAGGTCCTGATCGAAGGGTCAATGAGCAGTTCTTC.

This clonotype occurred many times. This sequence joins TRBV28 and TRBJ2-7; D gene unclear. The length of the CDR3 is 12 residues. The germline V gene encodes CDR1 MDHEN and CDR2 SYDVKM. V lost 5 bases to trimming and J lost 3 bases, with 8 bases between them. The CDR3 here is CASSPVYYEQYF. The CDR3 nucleotides read TGTGCCAGCAGTCCGGTGTACTACGAGCAGTACTTC.

The table lists this clonotype with a few counts. The junction departs from the called germline gene at one end, perhaps through a read error. J is TRBJ1-6 and V is TRBV5-6; 7 nucleotides line up with TRBD1. Germline V gene sequence: CDR1 SGHDT, CDR2 YYEEEE. The CDR3 runs 15 residues. CDR3 in amino acids: CASSYRGTVNSPLHF. The CDR3, as DNA: TGTGCCAGCAGCTACCGCGGGACAGTAAATTCACCCCTCCACTTC.